This TCR beta chain was identified during a study of chemoradiotherapy in HPV16-positive cancers. Study as a whole: A couple of HPV16-positive patients' cells yielded candidate HPV-specific clones and common motifs.

Study-wide results and caveats: Candidate HPV-specific clones and E7-related TCR motifs grew in tumor during treatment. Better recurrence-free survival went with HPV-responsive T-cell expansion in HPV16-positive patients. HPV-specific T cells were functionally defined from only a couple of HPV16-positive patients.

With regard to this clone: Antigen specificity is unknown.

J lost 0 bases, V lost 5 bases, and 5 bases had no gene match. From germline, CDR1 is SNHLY and CDR2 FYNNEI. The CDR3 has 15 amino acids. Method: immunoSEQ multiplex PCR; TCRdb's copy keeps in-frame clones and lacks some. The sample yields tens of thousands of clones, 76% seen once. The chain combines TRBV2 with TRBJ1-2, with 8 nucleotides matching TRBD1. This clonotype was sampled from a human donor with HPV-associated anogenital cancer. The material was blood, obtained from a patient who underwent chemoradiotherapy. The CDR3 nucleotides are TGTGCCAGCAGTAACTACAGGGGGTCTAACTATGGCTACACCTTC. Translation gives CASSNYRGSNYGYTF.